The next 8 T cell receptor beta chains were all read from a single sample in a study of shared clonotypes between healthy human individuals. Repertoires were generated with immunoSEQ multiplex PCR, while TCRdb's copy carries only in-frame clones and drops some. Of 950,000 to 1,100,000 clones listed, around 74% were seen once; the top ten hold about 1.4%. Sequencing was performed on memory CD4+ T cells sorted from blood. Described subset: CD45RA-negative fraction. The receptors were gathered from a man younger than 35 in good health.

This chain links TRBV5-1 with TRBJ1-4, with D hard to call. In germline, CDR1 is SGHRS, CDR2 YFSETQ. Trimming took 2 bases from V and 3 from J, leaving 14 bases between them. The CDR3 has 16 amino acids. The CDR3 loop reads CASSFGEDAPNEKLFF. The CDR3, as DNA: TGCGCCAGCAGCTTTGGCGAGGACGCCCCTAATGAAAAACTGTTTTTT.

The gene calls are TRBV19 and TRBJ1-4; 9 bases match TRBD1. Trimming took 5 bases from V and 3 from J; bases not matched to a gene: 7. The CDR3 extends over 16 amino acids. Germline V gives CDR1 LNHDA, CDR2 SQIVND (reference sequence). CDR3 in amino acids: CASSGRTGDSNEKLFF. The CDR3 bases are TGTGCCAGTAGTGGACGGACAGGGGATTCTAATGAAAAACTGTTTTTT.

This chain uses TRBV13 with TRBJ2-1; possible D gene TRBD2, 6 bases. V was pared by 5 bases and J by 0 bases, with 11 bases between. This CDR3 region has 15 residues. CDR1 is PRHDT, CDR2 FYEKMQ, per germline (reference sequence). The CDR3 coding sequence is TGTGCCAGCAGCGGCGGGGAAAGCTCCTACAATGAGCAGTTCTTC. Translating gives CASSGGESSYNEQFF. Using reference TRBV13 and TRBJ2-1 for the parts outside the CDR3, the full variable domain is AAGVIQSPRHLIKEKRETATLKCYPIPRHDTVYWYQQGPGQDPQFLISFYEKMQSDKGSIPDRFSAQQFSDYHSELNMSSLELGDSALYFCASSGGESSYNEQFFGPGTRLTVL.

The chain recombines TRBV6-1 with TRBJ2-7, with TRBD1 matching over 9 bases. The CDR3 totals 16 residues. Trimming cost V 3 bases and J 3 bases; bases outside gene matches: 9. Per germline, CDR1 MNHNS and CDR2 SASEGT. Written as DNA, the CDR3 is TGTGCCAGCAGTGAGAACACAGGGGGCGGCTACTACGAGCAGTACTTC. Translation: CASSENTGGGYYEQYF.

In this sample, this clone turned up a few times. This chain joins TRBV19 and TRBJ2-2, with TRBD2 matching 11 bases. This CDR3 comprises 16 residues. The V gene end was trimmed by 7 bases and the J gene end by 6 bases; junction bases not matched to a gene: 10. Germline assignment: CDR1 LNHDA and CDR2 SQIVND (reference sequence). CDR3 DNA: TGTGCCAGTACCCCCTTTGGTAGCGGGGGGGCCGGGGAGCTGTTTTTT. It codes for CASTPFGSGGAGELFF.

The chain couples TRBV27 to TRBJ2-1; D is unresolved. This CDR3 has 15 residues. V was pared by 0 bases and J by 2 bases, with 8 bases between. CDR1 MNHEY and CDR2 SMNVEV come from the germline V gene (reference sequence). CDR3 bases: TGTGCCAGCAGTTTATCTCACAGCCCCTACAATGAGCAGTTCTTC. This codes for CASSLSHSPYNEQFF.

As to this clone: This sample includes further DNA sequences coding for the same CDR3. The chain couples TRBV4-1 to TRBJ2-7, with D possibly TRBD2 on 6 matching bases. Between the trimmed V and J ends, which lost 2 bases and 2 bases, there was a span of 13 bases. The germline gives CDR1 MGHRA, CDR2 YSYEKL. This CDR3 contains 15 residues. The CDR3 DNA follows: TGCGCCAGCAGCCAAACCGCAGGAGGGGCCTACGAGCAGTACTTC. Translating gives CASSQTAGGAYEQYF.

V is TRBV6-6 and J is TRBJ1-1; TRBD1 might be the D (5 bases). The CDR3 covers 14 residues. Trimming pared 6 bases from V and 0 bases from J, leaving 11 bases between. Germline V gene sequence: CDR1 MNHNY, CDR2 SVGAGI (reference sequence). As DNA, the CDR3 is TGTGCCAGCAGCCTTTGGGGACTGAACACTGAAGCTTTCTTT. Its translation is CASSLWGLNTEAFF.